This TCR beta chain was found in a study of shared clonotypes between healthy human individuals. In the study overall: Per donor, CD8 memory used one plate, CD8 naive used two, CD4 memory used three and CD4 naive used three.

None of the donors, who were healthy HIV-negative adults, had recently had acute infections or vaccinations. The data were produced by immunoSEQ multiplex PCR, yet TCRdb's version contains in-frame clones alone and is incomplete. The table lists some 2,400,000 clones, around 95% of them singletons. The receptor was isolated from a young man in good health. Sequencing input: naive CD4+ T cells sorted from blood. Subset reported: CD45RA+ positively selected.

CDR3 DNA: TGTGCCATCAGCAACAGGGAAATGGGCCCGATCTACGAGCAGTACTTC. This gives the protein CAISNREMGPIYEQYF. The chain joins TRBV10-3 to TRBJ2-7; D might be TRBD1 (6 bases). With 6 bases removed from V and 3 bases from J, the gap between germline ends came to 21 bases. Germline V gives CDR1 ENHRY, CDR2 SYGVKD. The CDR3 sequence is 16 residues long.